The sequence of this T cell receptor beta chain was determined in a study of shared clonotypes between healthy human individuals. TCRdb's copy holds only in-frame clones and misses some; the assay was immunoSEQ multiplex PCR. The sample contains millions of clones, roughly 95% of which appear only once. A CD45RA-negative memory subset and a CD45RA+ naive subset were separated from the CD4+ cells. General study findings and limits: Lower generation probabilities were found for non-shared clonotypes than for those shared by all four donors. Sorted-subset samples were not fully sequenced, rarefaction indicated.

Concerning this clone itself: What it binds is unknown.

Sequencing was carried out using naive CD4+ T cells sorted from blood. Subset noted: CD45RA+ positively selected. The TCR originated in a man in his late teens or twenties in good health.

The CDR3 DNA follows: TGTGCCAGCAGCTCGCTCCGACAGGGGTATAATTCACCCCTCCACTTT. It specifies CASSSLRQGYNSPLHF. This chain joins TRBV7-2 and TRBJ1-6, with 8 bases aligning to TRBD1. Germline CDR1 SGHTA, CDR2 FQGNSA. Trimming took 4 bases from V and 4 from J; bases not matched to a gene: 6. The CDR3 contains 16 residues.